This note documents a single T cell receptor beta chain sequence. No antigen is known for it. Per-base quality was not reported, and no clone a single base away is much larger than it. The germline V gene specifies SGHVS as CDR1 and FQNEAQ as CDR2. V is pruned by 5 bases and J by 1 base, leaving 4 bases of the junction without a gene match. CDR3 length: 15 amino acids, cysteine to phenylalanine. Here the CDR3 DNA is all that survives: 45 bases in frame from base 1. The data stem from a study of blood T cell repertoires in COVID-19 (TCRdb year 2020). For the study in its entirety: Samples covering the acute and convalescent phases of COVID-19 were provided by collaborators in the United States, Italy and Spain. Nearly every sample came with metadata listing a de-identified subject ID, COVID-19 status, age in years and sex. The repertoires were released in a freely available public database meant as a resource for research on the immune response to SARS-CoV-2. The dataset comprised deeply sampled blood TCRbeta repertoires from subjects exposed to, actively infected with, or recovered from COVID-19. The prospective study material was composed of cDNA or gDNA derived from T cells, B-cell-depleted T cells, or PBMCs. Where available, HLA class I and class II types were obtained from metadata supplied by the sample provider rather than from assay-based typing. The samples were drawn from the first 160 participants of the ongoing ImmuneRACE study and from 950 to 1,500 subjects provided by 6 global collaborators.

TCRbeta CDR3 regions were amplified from genomic DNA by means of the immunoSEQ Assay, a bias-controlled multiplex PCR. Per the authors' processing: Within the assay, amplification of reference gene primers was used to estimate how many nucleated cells each sample contained. To quantify the absolute abundance of each unique TCRbeta CDR3 rearrangement, sequence reads were collapsed and filtered. For each sample, productive Simpson clonality was calculated by taking the square root of Simpson's diversity index across productive rearrangements. TCRdb re-hosts the immuneACCESS table, in-frame sequences only. Its copies lack some clones; in the studies checked, an unresolved V gene accounts for under half of them, and the cause for the rest is not known. From that table come the V and J calls and clone size; the DNA was used to work out D and trimming. Within this sample are 70,000 to 80,000 clones, with approximately 80% of them counted one time only. The top ten clonotypes cover about an eighth of the sample.

The collaborating institutions used their own protocols to collect whole blood in K2EDTA tubes. For TCRbeta analysis, collaborator samples were shipped as frozen whole blood, as isolated PBMCs, or as DNA extracted from either sample type. Results the study describes overall, beyond this receptor: How much clinical and demographic metadata was included differed by source and by participant, and the metadata was provided uncurated.

The chain is assembled from TRBV7-8 and TRBJ2-3; 9 junctional bases match TRBD2. Source material: peripheral blood. This sequence originates from a human donor in a cohort sampled during active COVID-19. The CDR3 in this case is CASSPRGGRTDTQYF. The DNA is TGTGCCAGCAGCCCGCGGGGGGGCCGCACAGATACGCAGTATTTT.